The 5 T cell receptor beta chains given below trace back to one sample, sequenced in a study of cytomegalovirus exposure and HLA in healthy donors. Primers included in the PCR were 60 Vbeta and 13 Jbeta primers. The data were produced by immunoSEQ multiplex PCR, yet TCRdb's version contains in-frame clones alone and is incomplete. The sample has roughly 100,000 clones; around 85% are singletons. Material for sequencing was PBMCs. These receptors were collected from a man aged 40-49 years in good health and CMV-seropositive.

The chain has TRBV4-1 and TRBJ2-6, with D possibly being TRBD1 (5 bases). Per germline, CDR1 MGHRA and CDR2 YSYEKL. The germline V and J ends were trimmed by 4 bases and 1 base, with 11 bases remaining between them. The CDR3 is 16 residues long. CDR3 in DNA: TGCGCCAGCAGCCCCCGACAGTTTTCTGGGGCCAACGTCCTGACTTTC. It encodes CASSPRQFSGANVLTF.

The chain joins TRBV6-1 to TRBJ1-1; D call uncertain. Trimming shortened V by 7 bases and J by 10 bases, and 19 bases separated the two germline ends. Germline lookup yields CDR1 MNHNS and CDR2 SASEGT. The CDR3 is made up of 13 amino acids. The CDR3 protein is CASTSEKKGGAFF. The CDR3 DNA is TGTGCCAGCACCAGTGAGAAGAAGGGAGGAGCTTTCTTT.

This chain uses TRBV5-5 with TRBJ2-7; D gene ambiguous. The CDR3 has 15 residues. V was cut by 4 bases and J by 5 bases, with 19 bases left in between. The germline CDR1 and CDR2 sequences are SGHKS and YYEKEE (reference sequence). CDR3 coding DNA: TGTGCCAGCAGCCCGTCGAGTAATAGCTTCCACGAGCAGTACTTC. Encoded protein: CASSPSSNSFHEQYF.

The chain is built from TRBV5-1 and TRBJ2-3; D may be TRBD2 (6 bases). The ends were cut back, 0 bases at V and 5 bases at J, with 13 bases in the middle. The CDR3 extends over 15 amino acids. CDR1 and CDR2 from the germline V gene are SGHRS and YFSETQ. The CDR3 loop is CASSLGRALGDTQYF. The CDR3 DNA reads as TGCGCCAGCAGCTTGGGGAGGGCTCTAGGAGATACGCAGTATTTT.

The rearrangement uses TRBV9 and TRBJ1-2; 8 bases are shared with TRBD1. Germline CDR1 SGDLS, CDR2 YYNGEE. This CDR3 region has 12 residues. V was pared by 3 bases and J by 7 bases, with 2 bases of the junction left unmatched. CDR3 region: CASSATGVGYTF. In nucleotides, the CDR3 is TGTGCCAGCAGCGCGACAGGGGTTGGCTACACCTTC.